This T cell receptor (beta chain) originates from a study of shared clonotypes between healthy human individuals. Sequencing was performed on unsorted PBMC DNA using ten immunoSEQ deep assay plates. Clones were sequenced by immunoSEQ multiplex PCR, and TCRdb holds only the in-frame ones, with some missing. The sample has about 480,000 clones; 60% to 80% are singletons. The CDR3 is 14 amino acids. CDR1 and CDR2 from the germline V gene are SGHTA and FQGNSA. Trimming left V 5 bases short and J 8 bases short, with 16 bases between. Free of recent acute infections or vaccinations, the donors were healthy HIV-negative adults. About this clone: Its antigen is not identified.

Points from the study as a whole: It was expected that sequencing depth would affect clonotype sharing among donors. Tissue TCR repertoires likely differ from these blood-only repertoires.

The origin of this receptor is a woman aged 40 to 50 in good health. Some clones in this sample may be carry-over from other donors' samples. This chain connects TRBV7-2 to TRBJ2-1; D is uncertain. Material for sequencing was PBMCs. The CDR3 DNA sequence: TGTGCCAGCAGCCCCAGTCGAGATGGCGATGAGCAGTTCTTC. Its protein product is CASSPSRDGDEQFF.